Listed here are 14 T cell receptor beta chains from one sample, sequenced in a study of beta chain features in type 1 diabetes. General study findings and limits: Shortening of TCRB CDR3s, moderate but significant, appeared in all four CD4+ subsets of Type 1 diabetes patients.

These receptors' antigens are unknown. Investigators reverse transcribed all isolated RNA, so they sequenced expressed TCRB transcripts. Some clones are missing from TCRdb's copy, which holds only in-frame ones; the method was immunoSEQ multiplex PCR. The sample shows a few hundred thousand clones, 10% to 15% of them seen only once. Sequencing was carried out using naive CD4+ T cells from blood. These receptors came from a woman between 18 and 29 years old with type 1 diabetes.

V is TRBV5-6 and J is TRBJ2-7; D gene uncertain. Trimming stripped 6 bases from V and 3 bases from J, with 19 bases between. CDR1 and CDR2 from the germline V gene are SGHDT and YYEEEE. This CDR3 spans 15 amino acids. CDR3 protein: CASTRRGYGLYEQYF. The CDR3 DNA sequence: TGTGCCAGCACCCGGCGAGGATATGGTCTCTACGAGCAGTACTTC.

The chain uses TRBV9 and TRBJ2-1; 9 bases are a match to TRBD2. Germline V lookup: CDR1 SGDLS, CDR2 YYNGEE. The ends lost 3 bases at V and 8 bases at J; junction bases unmatched: 12. The CDR3 length is 16 residues. CDR3 region: CASSDPRGRAGDEQFF. In DNA, the CDR3 is TGTGCCAGCAGCGACCCCCGCGGGAGGGCCGGTGATGAGCAGTTCTTC.

The J gene is TRBJ2-1, the V gene TRBV25-1; TRBD2 might be the D (5 bases). The CDR3 consists of 15 residues. V was cut by 3 bases and J by 5 bases, with 14 bases left in between. The germline V gene encodes CDR1 MGHDK and CDR2 SYGVNS. CDR3 DNA: TGTGCCAGCAGTGACGGGGATCCGGATAACAATGAGCAGTTCTTC. It yields the protein CASSDGDPDNNEQFF.

This clone was seen only a few times. This chain links TRBV18 with TRBJ2-7, with 8 bases matching TRBD1. The CDR3 totals 14 residues. The J segment lost 5 bases and the V segment lost 1 base, leaving 4 bases of the junction unmatched. The germline CDR1 and CDR2 sequences are KGHSH and LQKENI. The CDR3 is CASSPRTGRNEQYF. The CDR3 DNA follows: TGTGCCAGCTCACCACGGACAGGGCGGAACGAGCAGTACTTC.

The chain couples TRBV5-1 to TRBJ2-1, with TRBD2 as a possible D gene (6 bases). The CDR3 spans 15 residues. V was pared by 3 bases and J by 0 bases, with 10 bases between. CDR1 and CDR2 from the germline V gene are SGHRS and YFSETQ. The CDR3, as DNA: TGCGCCAGCAGCTGGGACTCCTACTCCTACAATGAGCAGTTCTTC. It codes for CASSWDSYSYNEQFF.

This clone has more than one count but fewer than ten. The chain joins TRBV7-2 to TRBJ2-7; the D gene is possibly TRBD2 (5 bases). The germline V gene has CDR1 SGHTA and CDR2 FQGNSA. The ends were cut back, 2 bases at V and 9 bases at J, with 17 bases in the middle. The CDR3 loop spans 14 amino acids. The CDR3 nucleotides are TGTGCCAGCAGCTTAACCTCGACGGACGCGGGGCAGTACTTC. Protein product: CASSLTSTDAGQYF.

The rearrangement joins TRBV7-2 to TRBJ2-1, with D maybe TRBD2 (6 bases). The CDR3 loop spans 15 amino acids. V lost 1 base to trimming and J lost 9 bases, with 16 bases between them. Germline V gene data show CDR1 as SGHTA and CDR2 as FQGNSA. The CDR3: CASSLVSGTGGEQFF. The CDR3 DNA reads as TGTGCCAGCAGCTTAGTTTCAGGGACTGGGGGTGAGCAGTTCTTC.

This clone has only a few counts. The V call is TRBV18, the J call TRBJ2-1; 9 nucleotides line up with TRBD2. The J segment lost 4 bases and the V segment lost 5 bases, leaving 9 bases of the junction unmatched. Germline-derived CDR1 and CDR2 are KGHSH and LQKENI. This CDR3 is 16 amino acids long. CDR3 loop: CASSTSGTSRYNEQFF. In DNA form, the CDR3 reads TGTGCCAGCTCAACGTCCGGGACTAGCCGATACAATGAGCAGTTCTTC. Drawing the rest from reference TRBV18 and TRBJ2-1, the complete variable domain is NAGVMQNPRHLVRRRGQEARLRCSPMKGHSHVYWYRQLPEEGLKFMVYLQKENIIDESGMPKERFSAEFPKEGPSILRIQQVVRGDSAAYFCASSTSGTSRYNEQFFGPGTRLTVL.

CDR3 sequence reads: CAISSLGSTGVSEQYF. The DNA for the CDR3 is TGTGCCATCAGTTCCCTCGGGAGCACGGGAGTGAGCGAGCAGTACTTC. The chain combines TRBV10-3 with TRBJ2-7, with TRBD2 as a possible D gene (6 bases). The ends were cut back, 5 bases at V and 6 bases at J, with 23 bases in the middle. The V gene's germline CDR1 is ENHRY and CDR2 SYGVKD. CDR3 size: 16 residues.

This clone was found a few times. In DNA form, the CDR3 reads TGTGCCAGCGGACAGGGGGCTGCAGGGGAGGACAATGAGCAGTTCTTC. This encodes CASGQGAAGEDNEQFF. This chain joins TRBV28 and TRBJ2-1, with 11 nucleotides matching TRBD1. Germline V gene sequence: CDR1 MDHEN, CDR2 SYDVKM. The CDR3 has 16 residues. Trimming removed 8 bases from V and 5 bases from J; junction bases left unmatched: 11.

The rearrangement links TRBV5-6 to TRBJ2-7; no reliable D call. The V gene lost 1 base and the J gene lost 7 bases, with 6 bases spanning the gap. CDR3 length equals 11 residues. The V gene's germline CDR1 is SGHDT and CDR2 YYEEEE. The CDR3: CASSLMREQYF. CDR3 nucleotides: TGTGCCAGCAGCTTGATGAGGGAGCAGTACTTC.

This clone was seen more than once but under ten times. The chain recombines TRBV7-9 with TRBJ2-2; 9 bases are a match to TRBD2. CDR3 size: 15 residues. CDR1 is SEHNR, CDR2 FQNEAQ, per germline (reference sequence). The ends lost 6 bases at V and 10 bases at J; junction bases unmatched: 12. In nucleotides, the CDR3 is TGTGCCAGCAGTGGCCTAGCGGGATTTAGGGAGGAGCTGTTTTTT. Translation: CASSGLAGFREELFF.

The rearrangement joins TRBV7-9 to TRBJ1-1; the match to TRBD1 covers 7 bases. The CDR3 consists of 12 residues. The trim removed 8 bases at V and 7 bases at J, leaving 7 bases unmatched. The germline CDR1 and CDR2 sequences are SEHNR and FQNEAQ (reference sequence). The CDR3 nucleotides read TGTGCCAGCGGACAGGACAGACTTGAAGCTTTCTTT. This codes for CASGQDRLEAFF.

CDR3 amino acids: CASSSAGTTNEKLFF. Here the CDR3 DNA reads TGTGCCAGCAGCTCGGCGGGGACAACTAATGAAAAACTGTTTTTT. The J gene is TRBJ1-4, the V gene TRBV5-4, with D uncertain. The germline V gene encodes CDR1 SGHNT and CDR2 YYREEE (reference sequence). The germline V and J ends were trimmed by 3 bases and 0 bases, with 9 bases remaining between them. CDR3 size: 15 residues.